Following are 26 T cell receptor beta chains from one sample sequenced in a study of tumor-infiltrating lymphocytes in primary liver carcinoma. Total RNA (roughly 530 ng) served as template for TCR beta cDNA synthesis primed by a constant-region primer. Library construction for TCR beta comprised three nested multiplex PCR rounds performed with slightly modified ARM-PCR. With TRBV1-TRBV30 forward primers and a C-beta reverse primer, the first two PCR rounds were run for roughly 10 cycles each. Each CDR3 protein gets one entry after TCRdb re-called the multiplex PCR reads with MiXCR. The sample holds around 80,000 distinct CDR3 sequences, approximately 72% seen once. Co-extraction yielded RNA and DNA from around 20-30 mg of unsorted bulk tissue. The specimen sequenced was liver tumor tissue from sampling region 1. Specified subset: tumor region T1, superior pole. These receptors came from a man aged 35 to 55 with primary liver carcinoma and hepatitis B virus infection.

This clonotype was counted between two and nine times. This may stem from a read error, because a much larger clone lies one nucleotide away. The rearrangement links TRBV5-4 to TRBJ2-5; a weak D match, TRBD2 (6 bases). This CDR3 spans 14 amino acids. The germline V gene has CDR1 SGHNT and CDR2 YYREEE (reference sequence). The CDR3 region has the DNA TGTGCCAGCAACTTGATCGGGAGTAGTGAGACCCAGTACTTC. This gives the protein CASNLIGSSETQYF.

This sequence joins TRBV11-2 and TRBJ2-3; 8 bases are shared with TRBD2. From germline, CDR1 is SGHAT and CDR2 FQNNGV. The CDR3 has 14 residues. CDR3 sequence (DNA): TGTGACGGGGGGGCACGGGAGCCTGCAGATACGCAGTATTTT. This sequence encodes CDGGAREPADTQYF.

This clonotype was counted at least ten times. The V gene is TRBV30, the J gene TRBJ2-2; 9 bases are a match to TRBD1. Trimming removed 3 bases from V and 7 bases from J; junction bases left unmatched: 9. The CDR3 is 15 amino acids. Germline V gene sequence: CDR1 GTSNPN, CDR2 SVGIG (reference sequence). The CDR3, as DNA: TGTGCCTGGAGGACAGGGGGAGGTCAGAACGGGGAGCTGTTTTTT. Its translation: CAWRTGGGQNGELFF.

Only one count was recorded for this clonotype. The chain carries TRBV11-2 and TRBJ2-3, with 10 positions matching TRBD2. The ends lost 0 bases at V and 2 bases at J; junction bases unmatched: 2. Germline-derived CDR1 and CDR2 are SGHAT and FQNNGV. The CDR3 runs to 16 residues. The CDR3 loop is CASSLDGTSDTDTQYF. Here the CDR3 DNA reads TGTGCCAGCAGCTTAGACGGGACTAGCGACACAGATACGCAGTATTTT.

With regard to this clonotype: The junction and the germline gene differ at one end; a read error may be behind it. The chain is built from TRBV2 and TRBJ2-6; D is tentatively TRBD1 or TRBD2 (5 bases each). This CDR3 comprises 14 residues. Germline V lookup: CDR1 SNHLY, CDR2 FYNNEI. The CDR3 reads CASSPVVGTNVLAF. CDR3 DNA sequence: TGTGCCAGCAGCCCTGTAGTTGGGACCAACGTCCTGGCTTTC.

Points on this clonotype: Being one base from a much bigger clone, this may be a read error. The chain carries TRBV28 and TRBJ2-7; D is possibly TRBD2 (5 bases). The tail of the sequence fits TRBJ2-1 better, so the J call may be wrong. Germline-derived CDR1 and CDR2 are MDHEN and SYDVKM. The CDR3 is made up of 13 amino acids. In DNA, the CDR3 is TGTGCCAGCAGTCTAGGGAGCTCCTACGAGCAGTTCTTC. This encodes CASSLGSSYEQFF.

This clonotype came up once. A much larger clone is a single base away; this may be a read error. The CDR3 region has the DNA TGTGCCAGCAGTTCGGGAACTGAAAATCTGTTTTTT. It encodes CASSSGTENLFF. The genes are TRBV28 and TRBJ1-4; no reliable D call. This CDR3 comprises 12 residues. Germline V lookup: CDR1 MDHEN, CDR2 SYDVKM.

With respect to this clonotype: Germline and junction disagree at one end, which may indicate a read error. V is TRBV29-1 and J is TRBJ1-1; D unclear. CDR3 length equals 13 residues. The germline V gene has CDR1 SQVTM and CDR2 ANQGSEA. The CDR3 spells CGVVRQMNIEAFF. The CDR3 DNA sequence: TGCGGCGTTGTGAGGCAGATGAACATTGAAGCTTTCTTT.

This clonotype has just one count. The CDR3 does not end in the conserved phenylalanine or tryptophan, so this is likely a read error. Because the CDR3's place on the DNA is in doubt, the DNA is left out and the CDR3 is given as listed by TCRdb. The J gene is TRBJ2-3, the V gene TRBV11-2. The CDR3 adds up to 13 amino acids, both ends counted. CDR1 SGHAT and CDR2 FQNNGV come from the germline V gene. CDR3 region: CASSLYGQDTQNL.

Concerning this clonotype itself: One end of the junction does not line up with germline, which may come from a read error. The V and J genes are TRBV6-1 and TRBJ2-7, with a tentative D call TRBD2 (5 bases). This CDR3 has 11 residues. Germline V gene data show CDR1 as MNHNS and CDR2 as SASEGT. The CDR3 DNA is TGTGCCAGCAGCGGACTCTACGATCAGTACTTC. Translated, it gives CASSGLYDQYF.

The table lists this clonotype with a few counts. V usage is TRBV19 and J usage is TRBJ2-5; 10 bases fit TRBD2. Trimming took 3 bases from V and 4 from J; bases not matched to a gene: 11. Germline V lookup: CDR1 LNHDA, CDR2 SQIVND (reference sequence). The CDR3 spans 17 residues. The CDR3 here is CASSILGSGRIRETQYF. The CDR3 bases are TGTGCCAGTAGTATCTTAGGTAGCGGGAGGATTAGAGAGACCCAGTACTTC.

The chain is built from TRBV6-5 and TRBJ2-6, with D tentatively TRBD1 (5 bases). The CDR3 covers 17 residues. CDR1 and CDR2 from the germline V gene are MNHEY and SVGAGI. With 10 bases removed from V and 3 bases from J, the gap between germline ends came to 22 bases. CDR3 coding DNA: TGTGCCACCTTCCGACAGATAGGTACGGGTGGGGCCAACGTCCTGACTTTC. It is translated as CATFRQIGTGGANVLTF.

Regarding this clonotype: One end of the junction fails to match germline, which may point to a read error. The J gene is TRBJ1-2, the V gene TRBV6-1, with D maybe TRBD1 (6 bases). From germline, CDR1 is MNHNS and CDR2 SASEGT. There are 15 residues in the CDR3. The CDR3 DNA is TGTGCCAGCAGTGAAGTGGGGGGGGCTGTACGTGGCCACGCCTTC. Protein product: CASSEVGGAVRGHAF.

About this clonotype: At one boundary the junction diverges from the germline segment, which might be a read error. The V and J genes are TRBV4-1 and TRBJ2-7; 7 bases align to TRBD1. The CDR3 runs 15 residues. From germline, CDR1 is MGHRA and CDR2 YSYEKL. For the CDR3, the DNA is TGCGCCAGCAGCCGGAACGGGGACAGCACATACGAGCGGTATTTC. Translated, it gives CASSRNGDSTYERYF.

There are a few counts of this clonotype. A much larger clone is a single base away; this may be a read error. V gene TRBV10-2 combines with J gene TRBJ2-5; TRBD1 or TRBD2 may be the D gene (5 bases each). Germline CDR1 is WSHSY and CDR2 is SAAADI. CDR3 length equals 12 residues. The CDR3 loop reads CTSSRGRSFQYF. The DNA for the CDR3 is TGCACCAGCAGTCGGGGCCGCTCTTTCCAGTACTTC.

On this clonotype: The junction does not match germline at one end; this may be a read error. The chain uses TRBV6-2 or TRBV6-3 and TRBJ2-3, with D maybe TRBD2 (5 bases). This CDR3 is 11 amino acids long. Per germline, CDR1 MNHEY and CDR2 SVGEGT. The CDR3 loop is CTSGYPDTQYF. As DNA, the CDR3 is TGTACCAGCGGTTATCCAGATACGCAGTATTTT.

Comment on this clonotype: Compared with germline, one end of the junction differs, possibly owing to a read error. This chain links TRBV6-1 with TRBJ2-2; the D gene is possibly TRBD1 (7 bases). Looked up from germline, CDR1 is MNHNS and CDR2 is SASEGT. This CDR3 spans 17 amino acids. The CDR3 reads CAGSEAGAGGRTGELFF. In nucleotides, the CDR3 is TGTGCCGGCAGTGAAGCCGGAGCAGGGGGGAGAACCGGGGAGCTGTTTTTT.

This clonotype has just one count. The junction shows a germline mismatch at one end, possibly a read error. The chain is built from TRBV6-5 and TRBJ2-2; the D is unclear. This CDR3 has 13 residues. Per germline, CDR1 MNHEY and CDR2 SVGAGI. CDR3 in DNA: TGTACCAGCAGTAACCAGTCCGCCGGGGAGCTGTTTTTT. It yields the protein CTSSNQSAGELFF.

As concerns this clonotype: One end of the junction varies from germline; a read error may be responsible. This sequence joins TRBV11-2 and TRBJ2-7; tentative D call: TRBD2 (5 bases). The CDR3 sequence is 14 residues long. The germline CDR1 and CDR2 sequences are SGHAT and FQNNGV. The CDR3 protein is CASSLTYGAYEQYF. CDR3 nucleotides: TGCGCCAGCAGCTTAACCTACGGGGCCTACGAGCAGTACTTC. Full variable domain (outside the CDR3, taken from reference TRBV11-2 and TRBJ2-7): EAGVAQSPRYKIIEKRQSVAFWCNPISGHATLYWYQQILGQGPKLLIQFQNNGVVDDSQLPKDRFSAERLKGVDSTLKIQPAKLEDSAVYLCASSLTYGAYEQYFGPGTRLTVT.

This clonotype occurred many times. This chain's CDR3 is CASSFGGRRTEAFF. CDR3 in DNA: TGTGCCAGCAGTTTTGGGGGGCGAAGGACTGAAGCTTTCTTT. The chain has TRBV12-3 or TRBV12-4 and TRBJ1-1; a weak D match, TRBD1 (6 bases). The CDR3 has 14 amino acids. The V end was cut by 3 bases, the J end by 5 bases, with 13 bases between.

This CDR3 reads CASQKIHLVYTEAFF. CDR3 DNA sequence: TGTGCCAGCCAGAAGATCCACCTAGTTTACACTGAAGCTTTCTTT. V usage is TRBV11-2 and J usage is TRBJ1-1, with D hard to call. Germline CDR1 reads SGHAT; CDR2 reads FQNNGV. The CDR3 consists of 15 residues. V was cut by 8 bases and J by 3 bases, with 19 bases left in between.

This chain uses TRBV29-1 with TRBJ1-1, with no clear D. CDR1 SQVTM and CDR2 ANQGSEA come from the germline V gene. This CDR3 comprises 13 residues. The V gene lost 7 bases and the J gene lost 4 bases, with 16 bases spanning the gap. The CDR3 DNA sequence: TGCAGCGCTGACGGTCGGAGGGCCACTGAAGCTTTCTTT. Its translation: CSADGRRATEAFF.

The chain couples TRBV7-2 to TRBJ2-3, with TRBD2 as a possible D gene (5 bases). There are 15 residues in the CDR3. Trimming shortened V by 3 bases and J by 4 bases, and 14 bases separated the two germline ends. CDR1 is SGHTA, CDR2 FQGNSA, per germline. CDR3 nucleotide sequence: TGTGCCAGCAGCTTGAGGGAAGCCCGCCCAGATACGCAGTATTTT. Translation gives CASSLREARPDTQYF.

As concerns this clonotype: The conserved closing phenylalanine or tryptophan is absent in this CDR3, likely reflecting a read error. This chain links TRBV6-1 with TRBJ2-1, with D possibly TRBD2 on 6 matching bases. Germline loops: CDR1 MNHNS, CDR2 SASEGT. V lost 10 bases to trimming and J lost 3 bases, with 19 bases between them. This CDR3 contains 15 residues. The CDR3 here is CAIRAWPSDYNEQFL. The CDR3 DNA sequence: TGTGCCATCAGGGCATGGCCTAGCGACTACAATGAGCAGTTCTTA.

In regard to this clonotype: Mismatch with germline at one junction end may stem from a read error. The chain employs TRBV6-1 and TRBJ2-7; the D is unclear. CDR3 length: 14 residues. The V gene's germline CDR1 is MNHNS and CDR2 SASEGT. CDR3 DNA: TGTGTCAGCAAGGGCGCAGGATTACCCTTCGAGCAGTACTTC. Amino acid sequence: CVSKGAGLPFEQYF.

Points on this clonotype: An end of the junction does not agree with germline; a read error may underlie this. This chain joins TRBV29-1 and TRBJ2-5; perhaps TRBD1 as D (7 bases). The CDR3 is 12 amino acids. The V gene's germline CDR1 is SQVTM and CDR2 ANQGSEA. CDR3 nucleotide sequence: TGCAGCCTTGTAGGCAGGGGGGAGATCCAGTACTTC. Translation: CSLVGRGEIQYF.